This T cell receptor beta chain was identified in a study of T cells in Graves' hyperthyroidism and ophthalmopathy. About the research overall: The blood sample was taken at first diagnosis, before treatment began.

For this clonotype: The antigen remains undetermined. A much more abundant neighbour one base away suggests this may be a read error.

CDR1 and CDR2 from the germline V gene are SGHAT and FQNNGV. The CDR3 runs 18 residues. The V gene end was trimmed by 5 bases and the J gene end by 9 bases; junction bases not matched to a gene: 13. Study results and limitations: Ophthalmopathy stood apart from stable hyperthyroidism in a 13 V-J model.

TCR beta CDR3 regions were amplified from RNA. When the TCR CDR3 underwent first-round RT-PCR, the HTBI primer set was used. MiXCR, applied by TCRdb to the multiplex PCR reads, yields one record per CDR3 protein. In the table there are hundreds of thousands of distinct CDR3 sequences, approximately 15% of which are singletons. Patients between 18 and 65 years old had hyperthyroidism, newly diagnosed and lasting under 2 months. This clonotype was sampled from a young woman with Graves' hyperthyroidism. Sequencing used blood. The V call is TRBV11-2, the J call TRBJ2-1; 16 bases map to TRBD2. The CDR3 coding sequence is TGTGCCAGCAGCGGGAGGCCTGGGACTAGCGGGGGGGCCGCTGAGCAGTTCTTC. Residues: CASSGRPGTSGGAAEQFF.